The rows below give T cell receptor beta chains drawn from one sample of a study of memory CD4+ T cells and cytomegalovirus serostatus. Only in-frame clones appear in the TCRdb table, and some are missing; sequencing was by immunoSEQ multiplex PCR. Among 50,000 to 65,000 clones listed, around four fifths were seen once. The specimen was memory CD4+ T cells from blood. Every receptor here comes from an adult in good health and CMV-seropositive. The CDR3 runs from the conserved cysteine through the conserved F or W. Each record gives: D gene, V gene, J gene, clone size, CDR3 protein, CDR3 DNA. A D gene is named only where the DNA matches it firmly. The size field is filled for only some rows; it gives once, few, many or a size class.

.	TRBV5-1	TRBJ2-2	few	CASSIKWSDTGELFF	TGCGCCAGCAGCATTAAGTGGTCGGACACCGGGGAGCTGTTTTTT
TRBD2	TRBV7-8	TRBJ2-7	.	CASTPAGRDYEQYF	TGTGCCAGCACCCCAGCGGGGCGGGACTACGAGCAGTACTTC
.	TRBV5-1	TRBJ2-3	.	CASTVDGTDTQYF	TGCGCCAGCACCGTGGATGGCACAGATACGCAGTATTTT
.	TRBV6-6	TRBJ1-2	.	CASSYTPGRRYGYTF	TGTGCCAGCAGTTACACGCCGGGCAGACGCTATGGCTACACCTTC
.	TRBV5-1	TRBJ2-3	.	CASSSADTQYF	TGCGCCAGCAGCTCCGCAGATACGCAGTATTTT
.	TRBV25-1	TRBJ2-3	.	CASSDSRDFTDTQYF	TGTGCCAGCAGTGATTCCCGGGACTTCACAGATACGCAGTATTTT
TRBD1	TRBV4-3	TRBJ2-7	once	CASSQDRSYEQYF	TGCGCCAGCAGCCAGGACAGGTCCTACGAGCAGTACTTC
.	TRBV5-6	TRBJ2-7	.	CASSSKDRVYEQYF	TGTGCCAGCAGCTCAAAGGACAGAGTCTACGAGCAGTACTTC
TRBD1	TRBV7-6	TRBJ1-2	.	CASSLGGTGDAGHGYTF	TGTGCCAGCAGCTTAGGAGGGACAGGGGACGCCGGACATGGCTACACCTTC
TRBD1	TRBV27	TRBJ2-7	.	CASSLSRPRTGGLREQYF	TGTGCCAGCAGTTTGTCCCGGCCCCGGACAGGCGGGTTACGCGAGCAGTACTTC
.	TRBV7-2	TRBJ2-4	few	CASNKDGLNIQYF	TGTGCCAGCAACAAGGACGGATTAAACATTCAGTACTTC
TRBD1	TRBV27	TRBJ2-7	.	CASRTGEAYEQYF	TGTGCCAGCCGGACAGGGGAGGCCTACGAGCAGTACTTC
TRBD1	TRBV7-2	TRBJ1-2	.	CASSPLGQAHGYTF	TGTGCCAGCAGCCCGCTGGGACAGGCCCATGGCTACACCTTC
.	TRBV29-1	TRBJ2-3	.	CAFWVAVTDTQYF	TGCGCCTTCTGGGTCGCGGTCACAGATACGCAGTATTTT
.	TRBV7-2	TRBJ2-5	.	CASSLAGGRETQYF	TGTGCCAGCAGCTTAGCGGGCGGTCGGGAGACCCAGTACTTC
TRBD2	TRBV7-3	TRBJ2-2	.	CASSLLAGVTGELFF	TGTGCCAGCAGCTTACTCGCGGGGGTCACCGGGGAGCTGTTTTTT
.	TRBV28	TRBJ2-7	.	CASSPGQSYEQYF	TGTGCCAGCAGTCCCGGACAGTCCTACGAGCAGTACTTC
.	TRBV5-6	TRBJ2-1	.	CASSSGTGTYNEQFF	TGTGCCAGCAGCTCGGGAACCGGGACATACAATGAGCAGTTCTTC
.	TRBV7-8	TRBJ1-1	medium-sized	CASSLVGRANTEAFF	TGTGCCAGCAGCTTAGTGGGCAGGGCAAACACTGAAGCTTTCTTT
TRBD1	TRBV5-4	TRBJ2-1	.	CASRKDRGPINEQFF	TGTGCCAGCAGAAAGGACAGGGGCCCTATCAATGAGCAGTTCTTC
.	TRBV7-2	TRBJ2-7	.	CASSSRTGGSYEQYF	TGTGCCAGCAGTTCGCGGACCGGAGGTTCCTACGAGCAGTACTTC
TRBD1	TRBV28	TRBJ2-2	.	CASRYDRVGTGELFF	TGTGCCAGCAGATACGACAGGGTCGGCACCGGGGAGCTGTTTTTT
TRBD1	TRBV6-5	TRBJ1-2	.	CASRSKGANGYTF	TGTGCCAGCAGGAGCAAGGGGGCGAACGGCTACACCTTC
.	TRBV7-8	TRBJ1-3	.	CASSAQTAGSGNTIYF	TGTGCCAGCAGCGCGCAGACAGCCGGCTCTGGAAACACCATATATTTT